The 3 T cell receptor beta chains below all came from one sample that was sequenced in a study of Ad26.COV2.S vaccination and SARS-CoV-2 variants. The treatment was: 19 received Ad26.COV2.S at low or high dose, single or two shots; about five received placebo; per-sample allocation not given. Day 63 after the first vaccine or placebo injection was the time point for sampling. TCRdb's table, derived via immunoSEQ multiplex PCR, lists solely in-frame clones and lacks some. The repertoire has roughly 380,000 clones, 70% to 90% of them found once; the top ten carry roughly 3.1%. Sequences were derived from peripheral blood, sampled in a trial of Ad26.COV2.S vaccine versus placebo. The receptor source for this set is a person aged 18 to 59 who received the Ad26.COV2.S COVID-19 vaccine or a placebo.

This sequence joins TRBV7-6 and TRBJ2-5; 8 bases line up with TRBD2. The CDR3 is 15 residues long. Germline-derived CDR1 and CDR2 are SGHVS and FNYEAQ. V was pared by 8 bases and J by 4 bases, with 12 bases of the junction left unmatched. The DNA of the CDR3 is TGTGCCAGCGCCTGGACTAGCCTTCAAGTAGAGACCCAGTACTTC. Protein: CASAWTSLQVETQYF.

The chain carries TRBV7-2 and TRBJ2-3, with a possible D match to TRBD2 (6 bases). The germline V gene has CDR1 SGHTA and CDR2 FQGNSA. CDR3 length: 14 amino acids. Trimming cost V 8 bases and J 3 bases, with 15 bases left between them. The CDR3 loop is CASGGISETDTQYF. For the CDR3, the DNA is TGTGCCAGCGGGGGGATTAGTGAAACAGATACGCAGTATTTT.

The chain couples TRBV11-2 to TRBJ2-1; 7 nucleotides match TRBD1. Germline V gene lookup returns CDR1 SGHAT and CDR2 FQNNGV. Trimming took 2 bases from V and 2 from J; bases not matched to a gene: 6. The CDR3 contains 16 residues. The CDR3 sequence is CASSLLRGPTYNEQFF. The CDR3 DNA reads TGTGCCAGCAGCTTACTAAGGGGGCCAACCTACAATGAGCAGTTCTTC.